The clone carrying this T cell receptor (beta chain) was observed a few times. Its specificity is unknown. The data stem from a study of blood T cells in healthy people across ages. Combining a sample-barcoded 5' primer with a J-beta primer mix, a second PCR ran for 7 to 11 cycles. Each cDNA molecule carried a tag from a template-switch adaptor that contained 12 random nucleotides. Every sample gave at least 2.5 million paired-end reads containing CDR3. A single record per CDR3 protein comes from TCRdb applying MiXCR to the 5' RACE reads. The sample includes 800,000 to 1,000,000 distinct CDR3 sequences, under 50% of them seen just once. The CDR3 spans 14 residues. Germline values: CDR1 SGHRS, CDR2 YFSETQ. V lost 6 bases and J 5 bases, leaving 17 bases between the germline ends. Study conclusions and caveats: Conclusively comparing naive with antigen-experienced cells was impossible with unsorted PBMCs. Among long-lived donors, naive CD4+ cells were more numerous and diversity higher than in aged donors.

The source of this sequence is a young man in good health. Sequenced: blood. This rearrangement joins TRBV5-1 to TRBJ2-5; tentatively, D is TRBD2 (6 bases). CDR3 region: CASNPGTSSETQYF. Here the CDR3 DNA reads TGCGCCAGCAACCCAGGAACTAGCTCGGAGACCCAGTACTTC.